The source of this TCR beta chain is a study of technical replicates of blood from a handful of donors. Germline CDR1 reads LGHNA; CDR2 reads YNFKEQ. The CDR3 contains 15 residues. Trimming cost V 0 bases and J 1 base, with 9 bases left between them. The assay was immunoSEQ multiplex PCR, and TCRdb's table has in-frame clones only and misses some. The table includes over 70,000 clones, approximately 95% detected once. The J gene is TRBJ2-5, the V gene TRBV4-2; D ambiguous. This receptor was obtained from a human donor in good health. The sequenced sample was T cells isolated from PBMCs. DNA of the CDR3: TGTGCCAGCAGCCAAGACGACAAGGCCCAAGAGACCCAGTACTTC. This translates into CASSQDDKAQETQYF.